These 28 T cell receptor beta chains were all obtained from the same sample, sequenced in a study of blood T cell repertoires in COVID-19 (dated by TCRdb to about 2020). To prepare the library, the immunoSEQ multiplex PCR assay was applied. TCRdb carries this immuneACCESS record with in-frame sequences only. Its versions omit some clonotypes, under half of them owing to an unresolved V gene in the studies checked, with the rest unexplained. The sample profile shows roughly 99,000 clones; 70% to 90% of them were found once. Together, the top ten hold 6.8% of the sample. The sequenced material came from peripheral blood. Receptors were obtained from a man in his forties or fifties with active or convalescent COVID-19.

This clone was detected a few times. The chain employs TRBV4-3 and TRBJ1-2, with 7 bases identical to TRBD1. V lost 1 base and J lost 2; bases outside the gene matches: 4. The CDR3 has 15 residues. CDR1 is LGHNA, CDR2 YSLEER, per germline. In nucleotides, the CDR3 is TGCGCCAGCAGCCAAGTGGCCAGGGGGAACTATGGCTACACCTTC. It translates to CASSQVARGNYGYTF.

This clone was observed a handful of times. V and J are TRBV5-1 and TRBJ1-4; 8 bases agree with TRBD1. CDR1 and CDR2 from the germline V gene are SGHRS and YFSETQ. The CDR3 is 14 residues long. The junction had 6 bases not matched to a gene; V was cut back by 4 bases and J by 7 bases. Here the CDR3 DNA reads TGCGCCAGCAGCATACGGACAGGGATTGAAAAACTGTTTTTT. Encoded protein: CASSIRTGIEKLFF.

The V and J genes are TRBV5-4 and TRBJ2-7; weak D call: TRBD1 (5 bases). The CDR3 length is 13 residues. Trimming shortened V by 1 base and J by 3 bases, and 8 bases separated the two germline ends. Germline V gives CDR1 SGHNT, CDR2 YYREEE (reference sequence). In DNA, the CDR3 is TGTGCCAGCAGCTTGAGACAGCACTACGAGCAGTACTTC. The encoded protein is CASSLRQHYEQYF.

The genes are TRBV4-3 and TRBJ2-7; tentatively, D is TRBD1 (6 bases). Germline CDR1 reads LGHNA; CDR2 reads YSLEER. The length of the CDR3 is 16 residues. V was clipped by 2 bases and J by 2 bases, with 16 bases between them. CDR3 DNA sequence: TGCGCCAGCAGCCAAACCGGGACAACACTCCCCTACGAGCAGTACTTC. It translates to CASSQTGTTLPYEQYF.

The chain carries TRBV9 and TRBJ2-3; D is unresolved. CDR1 and CDR2 from the germline V gene are SGDLS and YYNGEE. V was pared by 0 bases and J by 3 bases, with 5 bases between. The CDR3 has 13 residues. The CDR3 loop reads CASSVVVTDTQYF. In DNA, the CDR3 is TGTGCCAGCAGCGTAGTAGTGACAGATACGCAGTATTTT.

The chain is built from TRBV7-2 and TRBJ1-4, with 9 bases lining up with TRBD1. Germline loops: CDR1 SGHTA, CDR2 FQGNSA. V shed 4 bases, J shed 11 bases, and the junction held 17 bases outside the gene matches. This CDR3 has 17 amino acids. Written as DNA, the CDR3 is TGTGCCAGCAGCTCGGTAGGGGCCGGGACAGGGAGAGTGAAACTGTTTTTT. Translating gives CASSSVGAGTGRVKLFF.

V usage is TRBV2 and J usage is TRBJ1-1; D uncertain. Germline V gene sequence: CDR1 SNHLY, CDR2 FYNNEI. The CDR3 extends over 14 amino acids. V shed 6 bases and J shed 1 base, with 12 bases lying between them. DNA for the CDR3: TGTGCCAGCAGACTACTCGTCCAGAACACTGAAGCTTTCTTT. Residues: CASRLLVQNTEAFF.

The chain joins TRBV19 to TRBJ2-1, with a possible D match to TRBD1 (6 bases). This CDR3 is 14 amino acids long. V gave up 5 bases and J gave up 6 bases, with 14 bases separating them. Germline values: CDR1 LNHDA, CDR2 SQIVND (reference sequence). The CDR3 region has the DNA TGTGCCAGTAGTCAAGGAGGCAGGGGCAATGAGCAGTTCTTC. Translation: CASSQGGRGNEQFF.

The table lists this clone with a count of one. The CDR3 DNA sequence: TGTGCCAGCAGCTTAGCCATGGGCCCGGCTGAAAAACTGTTTTTT. Translated, it gives CASSLAMGPAEKLFF. The V and J genes are TRBV11-2 and TRBJ1-4, with D unresolved. The germline gives CDR1 SGHAT, CDR2 FQNNGV. Trimming shortened V by 1 base and J by 7 bases, and 13 bases separated the two germline ends. The CDR3 is 15 amino acids.

V gene TRBV5-4 combines with J gene TRBJ2-1; 10 bases line up with TRBD2. J lost 6 bases, V lost 4 bases, and 7 bases had no gene match. Germline V CDR1 and CDR2: SGHNT, YYREEE (reference sequence). This CDR3 region has 15 residues. Here the CDR3 reads CASSSKREGGNEQFF. CDR3 in DNA: TGTGCCAGCAGCAGTAAGCGGGAGGGGGGCAATGAGCAGTTCTTC.

The genes are TRBV6-4 and TRBJ1-6; a possible D gene is TRBD1 (6 bases). V lost 6 bases, J lost 5 bases, and 14 bases lay in between. This CDR3 has 15 amino acids. CDR1 MRHNA and CDR2 SNTAGT come from the germline V gene. The CDR3 loop reads CASRLQGMDNSPLHF. As DNA, the CDR3 is TGTGCCAGCAGGCTCCAGGGGATGGATAATTCACCCCTCCACTTT.

The gene calls are TRBV28 and TRBJ1-1; weak D call: TRBD1 (5 bases). Germline lookup yields CDR1 MDHEN and CDR2 SYDVKM. The CDR3 covers 16 residues. V gave up 3 bases and J gave up 0 bases, with 14 bases separating them. The CDR3 coding sequence is TGTGCCAGCAGTTTTGTCAGGGTAAACATGAACACTGAAGCTTTCTTT. Translation: CASSFVRVNMNTEAFF.

This clone turned up a few times. The gene calls are TRBV12-1 and TRBJ1-5; the DNA was not compared with TRBD1, the D call given in the table. TRBV12-1 constitutes a pseudogene. The CDR3 consists of 15 residues. CDR3: CANTQPRGFDQPQHF. The CDR3 DNA follows: TGTGCCAACACGCAGCCGAGGGGGTTTGATCAGCCCCAGCATTTT.

The rearrangement joins TRBV3-1 (or the pseudogene TRBV3-2) to TRBJ1-2, with D possibly being TRBD1 (5 bases). Trimming cost V 6 bases and J 4 bases, with 15 bases left between them. This CDR3 comprises 14 residues. CDR1 and CDR2 from the germline V gene are LGHDT and YNNKEL (reference sequence). CDR3 sequence: CASSPKGATYGYTF. Here the CDR3 DNA reads TGTGCCAGCAGTCCCAAAGGGGCGACCTATGGCTACACCTTC.

This clone was seen a handful of times. Other DNA sequences in the sample encode the same CDR3. The chain links TRBV6-5 to TRBJ1-1; D possibly corresponds to TRBD1 (5 bases). The germline V gene has CDR1 MNHEY and CDR2 SVGAGI. The CDR3 totals 14 residues. V was clipped by 2 bases and J by 1 base, with 8 bases between them. The CDR3 DNA reads TGTGCCAGCAGTTACGGGGGGACGAACACTGAAGCTTTCTTT. Translating gives CASSYGGTNTEAFF.

The CDR3 protein is CASSLWGGNEQYF. The CDR3, as DNA: TGTGCCAGCAGCTTGTGGGGGGGTAACGAGCAGTACTTC. V usage is TRBV5-4 and J usage is TRBJ2-7; 7 bases agree with TRBD2. CDR1 SGHNT and CDR2 YYREEE come from the germline V gene (reference sequence). The CDR3 is 13 amino acids. The J segment lost 5 bases and the V segment lost 1 base, leaving 3 bases of the junction unmatched.

This clone was detected once. This chain uses TRBV11-2 with TRBJ2-1; D perhaps matches TRBD2 (5 bases). The CDR3 loop spans 15 amino acids. V lost 5 bases and J lost 1, with 12 bases in between. The germline CDR1 and CDR2 sequences are SGHAT and FQNNGV. The CDR3 region is CASSPGTRSYNEQFF. The CDR3, as DNA: TGTGCCAGCAGCCCGGGAACCAGGTCCTACAATGAGCAGTTCTTC. The full variable domain, rest sourced from reference TRBV11-2 and TRBJ2-1, is EAGVAQSPRYKIIEKRQSVAFWCNPISGHATLYWYQQILGQGPKLLIQFQNNGVVDDSQLPKDRFSAERLKGVDSTLKIQPAKLEDSAVYLCASSPGTRSYNEQFFGPGTRLTVL.

This chain joins TRBV28 and TRBJ2-1, with D possibly TRBD2 on 5 matching bases. V lost 3 bases to trimming and J lost 4 bases, with 10 bases between them. CDR1 is MDHEN and CDR2 is SYDVKM in the germline V gene. The CDR3 length is 14 residues. This CDR3 is CASSLEEVYNEQFF. Written as DNA, the CDR3 is TGTGCCAGCAGTTTGGAGGAGGTTTACAATGAGCAGTTCTTC.

The chain has TRBV7-9 and TRBJ2-2; the match to TRBD1 covers 10 bases. This CDR3 comprises 18 residues. The germline gives CDR1 SEHNR, CDR2 FQNEAQ (reference sequence). V dropped 5 bases and J dropped 3; count of bases not matched to a gene: 12. The CDR3 DNA sequence: TGTGCCAGCAGCAGCCGGGACAGGGGATCTTTTTACACCGGGGAGCTGTTTTTT. As protein: CASSSRDRGSFYTGELFF.

The chain combines TRBV6-5 with TRBJ1-1, with 9 bases lining up with TRBD1. The CDR3 consists of 14 residues. The germline V gene encodes CDR1 MNHEY and CDR2 SVGAGI. With 7 bases clipped from V and 2 bases from J, the junction kept 5 bases outside the gene matches. CDR3 in DNA: TGTGCCAGCACCCTGGACAGGGGAAACACTGAAGCTTTCTTT. It is translated as CASTLDRGNTEAFF.

This chain links TRBV28 with TRBJ1-2, with no clear D. This CDR3 has 13 residues. V gave up 5 bases and J gave up 4 bases, with 11 bases separating them. Germline V lookup: CDR1 MDHEN, CDR2 SYDVKM. The CDR3 DNA sequence: TGTGCCAGCAGTCTAGACTTTAGCTATGGCTACACCTTC. It is translated as CASSLDFSYGYTF.

V usage is TRBV18 and J usage is TRBJ1-3, with D possibly TRBD1 on 5 matching bases. CDR1 and CDR2 from the germline V gene are KGHSH and LQKENI. CDR3 length: 12 amino acids. With 11 bases removed from V and 0 bases from J, the gap between germline ends came to 8 bases. This CDR3 is CAAGDSGNTIYF. In DNA, the CDR3 is TGTGCCGCGGGGGACTCTGGAAACACCATATATTTT.

The chain carries TRBV27 and TRBJ1-5; no reliable D call. CDR1 and CDR2 (germline): MNHEY, SMNVEV (reference sequence). V was pared by 8 bases and J by 0 bases, with 5 bases between. This CDR3 spans 12 amino acids. The CDR3 region has the DNA TGTGCCAGCCGTAATAGCAATCAGCCCCAGCATTTT. This codes for CASRNSNQPQHF.

The chain joins TRBV5-1 to TRBJ1-1; D is unresolved. The CDR3 runs to 14 residues. Trimming shortened V by 0 bases and J by 0 bases, and 6 bases separated the two germline ends. Germline V gives CDR1 SGHRS, CDR2 YFSETQ. The CDR3 coding sequence is TGCGCCAGCAGCTTGGTTGGCCTGAACACTGAAGCTTTCTTT. It encodes CASSLVGLNTEAFF.

The J gene is TRBJ2-5, the V gene TRBV27; D may be TRBD1 (6 bases). V was trimmed by 6 bases and J by 4 bases, leaving 21 bases between them. The germline V gene encodes CDR1 MNHEY and CDR2 SMNVEV (reference sequence). There are 16 residues in the CDR3. The CDR3 bases are TGTGCCAGCAGCCAAGGGGCCAACAGGGTTACAGAGACCCAGTACTTC. Encoded protein: CASSQGANRVTETQYF.

Points on this clone: Its ends do not fully match the called genes, so a read error is possible. This chain joins TRBV7-7 and TRBJ1-4; D is undetermined. CDR3 length: 17 amino acids. Germline assignment: CDR1 SSHAT and CDR2 FNYEAQ (reference sequence). The CDR3 coding sequence is TGTGCTAGCAGCTTAGCGGACGAGGGCCCAACTAATGAAAAACTGTTTTTT. Its protein product is CASSLADEGPTNEKLFF.

About this clone: One end of the junction fails to match germline, which may point to a read error. The chain uses TRBV7-8 and TRBJ2-3; D is perhaps TRBD2 (5 bases). The germline CDR1 and CDR2 sequences are SGHVS and FQNEAQ. The CDR3 runs to 15 residues. The CDR3 protein is CASSLANDYTDTQYF. CDR3 bases: TGTGCCAGCAGCCTAGCCAATGACTACACAGATACGCAGTATTTT.

The gene calls are TRBV9 and TRBJ2-5; TRBD1 agrees at 7 bases. After removal of 4 bases from V and 1 base from J, the junction contained 10 bases not matched to a gene. Germline loops: CDR1 SGDLS, CDR2 YYNGEE. The CDR3 length is 16 residues. The CDR3 nucleotides read TGTGCCAGCAGCACCCCGACAGGGAGACTCCAAGAGACCCAGTACTTC. This gives the protein CASSTPTGRLQETQYF. The full variable domain, its missing parts supplied by reference TRBV9 and TRBJ2-5, is DSGVTQTPKHLITATGQRVTLRCSPRSGDLSVYWYQQSLDQGLQFLIQYYNGEERAKGNILERFSAQQFPDLHSELNLSSLELGDSALYFCASSTPTGRLQETQYFGPGTRLLVL.